This T cell receptor (beta chain) was profiled in a study of blood T cell repertoires in COVID-19. Germline-derived CDR1 and CDR2 are SGDLS and YYNGEE. This CDR3 is built from 16 residues. V was pared by 0 bases and J by 3 bases, with 13 bases between. The authors' processing: Amplifying reference gene primers gave estimates of nucleated cell counts. Only in-frame clones appear in the TCRdb table, and some are missing; sequencing was by immunoSEQ multiplex PCR. V and J calls and clone size are those listed in that table; D and trimming were worked out from the DNA. This sample has fewer than 300,000 clones, with approximately 92% found just once. Individuals drawn from about 26 US areas were roughly 18 to 100 years old. Each recovered donor of Cohort 3 presented with two negative PCRs, clearance, or symptom resolution.

The sample was PBMCs or T cells enriched from blood (not recorded which). The TCR comes from a woman in her 30s who had recovered from COVID-19. The genes are TRBV9 and TRBJ2-1; perhaps TRBD2 as D (6 bases). CDR3 nucleotide sequence: TGTGCCAGCAGCGTAGCTACGGGAGAGGGCTACAATGAGCAGTTCTTC. Encoded protein: CASSVATGEGYNEQFF.